This T cell receptor (beta chain) was obtained from a study of Ad26.COV2.S vaccination and SARS-CoV-2 variants. There are 14 residues in the CDR3. Trimming took 2 bases from V and 7 from J, leaving 11 bases between them. The germline V gene has CDR1 MGHRA and CDR2 YSYEKL. The assay was immunoSEQ multiplex PCR, and TCRdb's table has in-frame clones only and misses some. The data contain about 350,000 clones, 90% to 95% of them singletons. This sequence joins TRBV4-1 and TRBJ1-4; unclear D gene. The receptor was isolated from a human donor who had recovered from COVID-19. The sample consisted of peripheral blood, taken after recovery from COVID-19. The CDR3 spells CASSQLSVAEKLFF. The CDR3 DNA reads as TGCGCCAGCAGCCAACTCTCCGTGGCTGAAAAACTGTTTTTT.